This T cell receptor beta chain is from a study of control samples from healthy donors and cancer patients. Produced via immunoSEQ multiplex PCR; TCRdb's table is partial and in-frame only. The table lists about 98,000 clones, roughly four fifths of them singletons, with approximately 2% in the top ten. Germline V gene sequence: CDR1 LNHDA, CDR2 SQIVND (reference sequence). This CDR3 contains 17 residues. Trimming stripped 2 bases from V and 2 bases from J, with 13 bases between. The specimen sequenced was blood. The rearrangement uses TRBV19 and TRBJ2-6; a weak D match, TRBD1 (6 bases). The origin of this receptor is a man in his 60s in good health. The CDR3 reads CASSITRGRTGANVLTF. Here the CDR3 DNA reads TGTGCCAGTAGTATAACCAGGGGAAGGACTGGGGCCAACGTCCTGACTTTC.